This T cell receptor (beta chain) was observed in a study of blood T cell repertoires in COVID-19. Study details: From the United States, Italy and Spain came samples of acute and convalescent COVID-19. PBMCs, B-cell-depleted T cells, or T cells were the source of the cDNA or gDNA that made up the material.

Authors' analysis steps: Amplification from reference gene primers served as the basis for estimated nucleated cell counts. Assay used: immunoSEQ multiplex PCR; TCRdb lists only in-frame clones, some missing. That table supplies the V and J calls and clone size; D and trimming were determined from the DNA. The table includes 130,000 to 150,000 clones, about four fifths detected once. Unmatched junction bases numbered 19, after V lost 6 bases and J lost 6 bases. The CDR3 runs to 18 residues. From germline, CDR1 is SGHNT and CDR2 YYREEE (reference sequence). The sample taken for sequencing was peripheral blood. V is TRBV5-4 and J is TRBJ2-1, with 9 nucleotides matching TRBD1. The sequence came from a woman of 80 years or more in a cohort sampled during active or convalescent COVID-19. Written as DNA, the CDR3 is TGTGCCAGCACCCTGAGGGGGCTGAACAGGGGGCTTTCCAATGAGCAGTTCTTC. It translates to CASTLRGLNRGLSNEQFF. The whole variable domain, filled in from reference TRBV5-4 and TRBJ2-1, reads ETGVTQSPTHLIKTRGQQVTLRCSSQSGHNTVSWYQQALGQGPQFIFQYYREEENGRGNFPPRFSGLQFPNYSSELNVNALELDDSALYLCASTLRGLNRGLSNEQFFGPGTRLTVL.